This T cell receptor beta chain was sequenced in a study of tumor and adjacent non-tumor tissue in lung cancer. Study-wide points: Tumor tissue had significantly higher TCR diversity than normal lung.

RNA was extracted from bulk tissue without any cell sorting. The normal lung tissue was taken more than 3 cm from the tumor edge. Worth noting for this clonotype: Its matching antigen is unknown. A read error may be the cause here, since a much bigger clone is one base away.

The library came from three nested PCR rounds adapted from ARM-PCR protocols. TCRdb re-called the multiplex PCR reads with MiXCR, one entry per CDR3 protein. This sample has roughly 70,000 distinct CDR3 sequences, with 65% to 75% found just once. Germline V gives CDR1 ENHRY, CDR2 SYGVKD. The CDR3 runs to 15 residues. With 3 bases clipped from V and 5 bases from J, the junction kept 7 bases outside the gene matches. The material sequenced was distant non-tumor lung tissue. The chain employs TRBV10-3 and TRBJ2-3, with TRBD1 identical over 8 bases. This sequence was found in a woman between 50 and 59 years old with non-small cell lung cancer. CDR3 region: CAISEGQGGIDTQYF. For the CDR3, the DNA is TGTGCCATCAGTGAAGGACAGGGCGGGATAGATACGCAGTATTTT.